Below are 9 T cell receptor beta chains sequenced from a single sample in a study of blood T cell repertoires in COVID-19. TCRdb's copy holds only in-frame clones and misses some; the assay was immunoSEQ multiplex PCR. The sample includes approximately 100,000 clones, 80% to 90% of them seen just once. Material for sequencing was peripheral blood. These receptor sequences come from an elderly woman with acute or convalescent COVID-19.

The CDR3 loop reads CAWSVTSGSTIQYF. The DNA for the CDR3 is TGTGCCTGGAGTGTCACTAGCGGCTCAACCATTCAGTACTTC. This chain connects TRBV30 to TRBJ2-4, with 8 bases fitting TRBD2. The CDR3 loop spans 14 amino acids. V was pared by 0 bases and J by 9 bases, with 7 bases of the junction left unmatched. The germline V gene encodes CDR1 GTSNPN and CDR2 SVGIG (reference sequence). The complete variable domain, with remaining parts taken from reference TRBV30 and TRBJ2-4, reads SQTIHQWPATLVQPVGSPLSLECTVEGTSNPNLYWYRQAAGRGLQLLFYSVGIGQISSEVPQNLSASRPQDRQFILSSKKLLLSDSGFYLCAWSVTSGSTIQYFGAGTRLSVL.

V gene TRBV7-9 combines with J gene TRBJ2-7; 8 positions agree with TRBD1. Germline assignment: CDR1 SEHNR and CDR2 FQNEAQ (reference sequence). V was pared by 1 base and J by 3 bases, with 2 bases of the junction left unmatched. This CDR3 has 14 residues. The CDR3 loop is CASSLVDRGYEQYF. CDR3 DNA sequence: TGTGCCAGCAGCTTAGTAGACAGGGGCTACGAGCAGTACTTC.

This chain links TRBV19 with TRBJ2-5, with TRBD1 as a possible D gene (6 bases). The V gene's germline CDR1 is LNHDA and CDR2 SQIVND (reference sequence). Trimming pared 3 bases from V and 5 bases from J, leaving 16 bases between. This CDR3 has 15 amino acids. CDR3 sequence (DNA): TGTGCCAGTAGTATCATGGGACAAGGACCCGAGACCCAGTACTTC. This sequence encodes CASSIMGQGPETQYF.

As to this clone: Distinct nucleotide sequences in the sample also encode this CDR3. The chain combines TRBV5-5 with TRBJ1-4; TRBD1 is a possible D gene (6 bases). Deletions cut 2 bases from V and 2 bases from J, with 7 bases between. This CDR3 has 14 residues. CDR1 and CDR2 (germline): SGHKS, YYEKEE (reference sequence). The CDR3 DNA follows: TGTGCCAGCAGCTTACAGGGTACTAATGAAAAACTGTTTTTT. This encodes CASSLQGTNEKLFF.

The chain couples TRBV4-2 to TRBJ1-2; D remains ambiguous. From germline, CDR1 is LGHNA and CDR2 YNFKEQ. Trimming took 0 bases from V and 2 from J, leaving 10 bases between them. CDR3 length equals 15 residues. CDR3 DNA sequence: TGTGCCAGCAGCCAAGATGCGAGGGAAAACTATGGCTACACCTTC. Translating it yields CASSQDARENYGYTF.

This chain links TRBV6-6 with TRBJ1-4; possibly TRBD1 for D (6 bases). Trimming removed 5 bases from V and 10 bases from J, with 29 bases in between. The CDR3 runs 18 residues. From germline, CDR1 is MNHNY and CDR2 SVGAGI (reference sequence). Written as DNA, the CDR3 is TGTGCCAGCAGTCGACAGGTGTACGGGGGACCGGAGTTGAGAAAACTGTTTTTT. Its protein is CASSRQVYGGPELRKLFF.

The chain joins TRBV15 to TRBJ1-5; D is uncertain. CDR1 LNHNV and CDR2 YYDKDF come from the germline V gene (reference sequence). V was clipped by 6 bases and J by 0 bases, with 3 bases between them. The CDR3 spans 12 residues. The CDR3 region has the DNA TGTGCCACCAGGTATAGCAATCAGCCCCAGCATTTT. This gives the protein CATRYSNQPQHF.

The chain uses TRBV6-5 and TRBJ2-3; D gene unclear. The CDR3 extends over 13 amino acids. The ends were cut back, 7 bases at V and 3 bases at J, with 11 bases in the middle. The germline gives CDR1 MNHEY, CDR2 SVGAGI. The CDR3 bases are TGTGCCAGCAAAGCCGACGGGACAGATACGCAGTATTTT. Its protein product is CASKADGTDTQYF.

This clone was observed once. The rearrangement links TRBV6-2 or TRBV6-3 to TRBJ2-3; D is perhaps TRBD2 (6 bases). The CDR3 covers 16 residues. Germline CDR1 and CDR2: MNHEY and SVGEGT. V shed 6 bases and J shed 1 base, with 17 bases lying between them. The chain's CDR3 is CASSQDYQGGTDTQYF. The CDR3 region has the DNA TGTGCCAGCAGCCAGGACTACCAGGGTGGCACAGATACGCAGTATTTT.